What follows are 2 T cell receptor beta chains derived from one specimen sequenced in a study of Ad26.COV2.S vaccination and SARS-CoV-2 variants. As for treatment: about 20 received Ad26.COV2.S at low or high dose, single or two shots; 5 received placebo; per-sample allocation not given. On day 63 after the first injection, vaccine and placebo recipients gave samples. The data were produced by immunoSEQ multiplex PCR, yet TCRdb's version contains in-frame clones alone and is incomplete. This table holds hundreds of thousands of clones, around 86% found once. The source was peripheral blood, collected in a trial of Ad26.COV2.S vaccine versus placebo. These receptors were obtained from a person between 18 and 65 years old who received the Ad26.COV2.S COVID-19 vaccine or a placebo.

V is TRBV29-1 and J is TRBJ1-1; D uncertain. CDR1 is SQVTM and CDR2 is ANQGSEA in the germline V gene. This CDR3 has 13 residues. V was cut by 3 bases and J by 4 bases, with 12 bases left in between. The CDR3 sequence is CSVDFGGGTEAFF. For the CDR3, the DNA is TGCAGCGTTGACTTCGGTGGTGGCACTGAAGCTTTCTTT.

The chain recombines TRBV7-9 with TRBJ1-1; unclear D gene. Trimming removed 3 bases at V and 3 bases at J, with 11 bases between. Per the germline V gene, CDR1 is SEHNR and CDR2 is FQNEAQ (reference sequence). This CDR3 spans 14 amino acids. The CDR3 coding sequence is TGTGCCAGCAGCTTTTCAGCCCGGGACACTGAAGCTTTCTTT. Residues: CASSFSARDTEAFF.